The 31 T cell receptor beta chains listed next were all sequenced from one sample in a study of blood T cells in healthy people across ages. The use of a sample-barcoded 5' primer and a J-beta primer mix characterized a second PCR of about 7 to 12 cycles. TCRdb re-analysed the 5' RACE reads in MiXCR, keeping a single row per CDR3 protein. The table shows around 870,000 distinct CDR3 sequences, with under 30% occurring only once. Sequencing was done on a sample of blood. These receptors originate from a woman older than 75 in good health.

This clonotype was counted ten times or more. V is TRBV6-5 and J is TRBJ2-5; possible D gene TRBD1, 5 bases. V lost 0 bases to trimming and J lost 5 bases, with 13 bases between them. The CDR3 spans 15 residues. Looked up from germline, CDR1 is MNHEY and CDR2 is SVGAGI. CDR3 nucleotide sequence: TGTGCCAGCAGTTACTCGTTTGCCAGGGTGGAGACCCAGTACTTC. Protein: CASSYSFARVETQYF.

The chain combines TRBV4-1 with TRBJ1-1, with TRBD1 matching 9 bases. The CDR3 is made up of 15 amino acids. Germline CDR1 is MGHRA and CDR2 is YSYEKL. V lost 4 bases to trimming and J lost 6 bases; unmatched junction nucleotides: 9. The CDR3 nucleotides read TGCGCCAGCAGCCCGTACGGGACAGGGCAGGCTGAAGCTTTCTTT. It encodes CASSPYGTGQAEAFF.

This clonotype showed up many times. This sequence joins TRBV20-1 and TRBJ2-6; TRBD1 might be the D (5 bases). Germline V lookup: CDR1 DFQATT, CDR2 SNEGSKA (reference sequence). CDR3 size: 15 residues. Trimming shortened V by 3 bases and J by 2 bases, and 11 bases separated the two germline ends. CDR3 coding DNA: TGCAGTGCTAGTCCCAGGGTCGCTGGGGCCAACGTCCTGACTTTC. As protein: CSASPRVAGANVLTF.

This rearrangement joins TRBV5-6 to TRBJ1-6, with D perhaps TRBD1 (6 bases). CDR1 SGHDT and CDR2 YYEEEE come from the germline V gene. V was clipped by 1 base and J by 10 bases, with 9 bases between them. This CDR3 region has 13 residues. This chain's CDR3 is CASSLYGGSPLHF. Here the CDR3 DNA reads TGTGCCAGCAGCTTGTATGGGGGCTCACCCCTCCACTTT.

This clonotype appeared a few times. V usage is TRBV20-1 and J usage is TRBJ1-5; the match to TRBD1 covers 8 bases. CDR3 length equals 15 residues. From germline, CDR1 is DFQATT and CDR2 SNEGSKA (reference sequence). Trimming cost V 6 bases and J 7 bases; bases outside gene matches: 14. As DNA, the CDR3 is TGCAGTGCGAATCCAGAGACAGGGGCAAGGCAGCCCCAGCATTTT. As protein: CSANPETGARQPQHF.

This clonotype came up a few times. The chain uses TRBV6-2 or TRBV6-3 and TRBJ1-1, with D possibly being TRBD1 (6 bases). Trimming cost V 9 bases and J 4 bases, with 18 bases left between them. CDR1 and CDR2 (germline): MNHEY, SVGEGT. The CDR3 is 14 residues long. The CDR3 DNA reads as TGTGCCAGTGGCAGGTTCAGGGGAGGCACTGAAGCTTTCTTT. It translates to CASGRFRGGTEAFF.

In its sample, this clonotype was seen a few times. A junction boundary mismatches the germline segment, possibly from a read error. V and J are TRBV7-9 and TRBJ1-2, with 8 bases lining up with TRBD1. Germline CDR1 reads SEHNR; CDR2 reads FQNEAQ (reference sequence). The CDR3 has 13 amino acids. CDR3 DNA: TGTGCCAGCAGCTTGACAGGGGCGGATGGCCACACCTTC. Encoded protein: CASSLTGADGHTF.

This clonotype appeared many times. The chain links TRBV7-9 to TRBJ2-1, with a tentative D call TRBD1 (5 bases). Germline V gives CDR1 SEHNR, CDR2 FQNEAQ (reference sequence). With 5 bases removed from V and 9 bases from J, the gap between germline ends came to 14 bases. The length of the CDR3 is 13 residues. For the CDR3, the DNA is TGTGCCAGCAGCCAAAAACAGGAAAGTGAGCAGTTCTTC. Translating gives CASSQKQESEQFF.

This clonotype was recorded a few times. The chain links TRBV5-6 to TRBJ1-5, with 9 bases matching TRBD1. Germline CDR1 SGHDT, CDR2 YYEEEE. The CDR3 contains 16 residues. With 1 base clipped from V and 4 bases from J, the junction kept 6 bases outside the gene matches. The CDR3 sequence is CASSLMRTGVNQPQHF. In DNA, the CDR3 is TGTGCCAGCAGCTTGATGCGGACAGGGGTAAATCAGCCCCAGCATTTT. The full variable domain, its missing parts supplied by reference TRBV5-6 and TRBJ1-5, is DAGVTQSPTHLIKTRGQQVTLRCSPKSGHDTVSWYQQALGQGPQFIFQYYEEEERQRGNFPDRFSGHQFPNYSSELNVNALLLGDSALYLCASSLMRTGVNQPQHFGDGTRLSIL.

Of note for this clonotype: This may arise from a read error, as a much more abundant clone is one base away. J is TRBJ1-2 and V is TRBV12-3 or TRBV12-4; D unresolved. The CDR3 sequence is 14 residues long. Between the trimmed V and J ends, which lost 5 bases and 1 base, there was a span of 11 bases. The CDR3 here is CASSSVPFNYGYTF. The DNA of the CDR3 is TGTGCCAGCAGTAGTGTCCCATTTAACTATGGCTACACCTTC.

This clonotype was counted many times. The chain recombines TRBV27 with TRBJ2-5, with 11 bases matching TRBD2. The V and J ends lost 8 bases and 5 bases, in that order; junction bases with no gene match: 10. The CDR3 has 15 amino acids. Germline-derived CDR1 and CDR2 are MNHEY and SMNVEV (reference sequence). In DNA form, the CDR3 reads TGTGCCAGCCGTCAACTAGCGGGGGTCCAGGAGACCCAGTACTTC. Its protein product is CASRQLAGVQETQYF.

This clonotype was recorded many times. The gene calls are TRBV2 and TRBJ1-2; TRBD1 aligns across 8 bases. The CDR3 is 15 amino acids. The germline V gene encodes CDR1 SNHLY and CDR2 FYNNEI. V lost 7 bases to trimming and J lost 5 bases; unmatched junction nucleotides: 12. The DNA of the CDR3 is TGTGCCAGCACCCGAGGGGGCCGGACAGGGTATGGCTACACCTTC. Protein: CASTRGGRTGYGYTF.

The sample holds a few counts of this clonotype. The CDR3 loop reads CASSPRWAGGEITEKLFF. The CDR3 coding sequence is TGTGCCAGCAGCCCGCGTTGGGCAGGGGGCGAGATTACTGAAAAACTGTTTTTT. V is TRBV5-6 and J is TRBJ1-4; TRBD1 aligns across 8 bases. The CDR3 consists of 18 residues. Looked up from germline, CDR1 is SGHDT and CDR2 is YYEEEE. Trimming cost V 4 bases and J 7 bases; bases outside gene matches: 18.

Remarks on this clonotype: This could be a read error, since a much larger clone is one nucleotide away. The chain employs TRBV7-2 and TRBJ2-3, with a tentative D call TRBD1 (8 bases). CDR1 is SGHTA and CDR2 is FQGNSA in the germline V gene. The length of the CDR3 is 16 residues. V was shortened by 4 bases and J by 4 bases, with 18 bases between the two germline ends. CDR3 nucleotide sequence: TGTGCCAGCAGCTATTACAGGGGGGGCGCCGCAGATACGCAGTATTTT. Its protein product is CASSYYRGGAADTQYF.

On this clonotype: A read error may explain this, as a much larger clone is one base away. This chain connects TRBV20-1 to TRBJ2-1; TRBD2 matches 8 bases. Germline CDR1 reads DFQATT; CDR2 reads SNEGSKA (reference sequence). J was trimmed by 8 bases and V by 3 bases; bases with no gene match: 9. The CDR3 covers 14 residues. The CDR3 DNA is TGCAGTGCTAGGATTAGCGGGGAGATATATGAGCAGTTCTTC. This encodes CSARISGEIYEQFF.

V usage is TRBV15 and J usage is TRBJ2-1; 7 positions agree with TRBD2. V trimming: 4 bases; J trimming: 4 bases; junction bases outside the gene matches: 1. Germline CDR1 LNHNV, CDR2 YYDKDF (reference sequence). The CDR3 has 13 amino acids. The CDR3 protein is CATSTAGYNEQFF. The CDR3 DNA is TGTGCCACCAGCACAGCGGGGTACAATGAGCAGTTCTTC.

This clonotype appeared a few times. The genes are TRBV7-2 and TRBJ1-6; tentatively, D is TRBD1 (6 bases). CDR1 SGHTA and CDR2 FQGNSA come from the germline V gene. This CDR3 has 17 amino acids. Between the trimmed V and J ends, which lost 6 bases and 0 bases, there was a span of 15 bases. The CDR3: CASRPYQGSSYNSPLHF. The CDR3 DNA is TGTGCCAGCAGACCTTATCAGGGGAGCTCCTATAATTCACCCCTCCACTTT.

Only a few counts were recorded for this clonotype. A much larger clonotype is one base distant, so this may be a read error. The CDR3 spells CASTLDLGSTDAQYF. The CDR3 bases are TGTGCCAGCACCTTGGACTTAGGAAGCACAGATGCGCAGTATTTT. The chain is built from TRBV12-3 or TRBV12-4 and TRBJ2-3; tentatively, D is TRBD2 (5 bases). The CDR3 totals 15 residues.

This clonotype was seen ten or more times. The chain carries TRBV29-1 and TRBJ2-7; D may be TRBD1 or TRBD2 (5 bases each). CDR3 size: 12 residues. The V gene lost 7 bases and the J gene lost 0 bases, with 10 bases spanning the gap. From germline, CDR1 is SQVTM and CDR2 ANQGSEA. CDR3 coding DNA: TGCAGCGCCAGGGACGCCTCCTACGAGCAGTACTTC. Translated: CSARDASYEQYF.

This clonotype was recorded a few times. V usage is TRBV28 and J usage is TRBJ2-5; 9 nucleotides line up with TRBD2. V lost 0 bases, J lost 4 bases, and 6 bases stayed unmatched. The CDR3 totals 16 residues. Germline V gives CDR1 MDHEN, CDR2 SYDVKM. In DNA form, the CDR3 reads TGTGCCAGCAGTTTATGGGCGGGGGGGGCTGGAGAGACCCAGTACTTC. Protein sequence: CASSLWAGGAGETQYF.

This clonotype was recorded many times. The rearrangement uses TRBV29-1 and TRBJ2-1; D may be TRBD2 (6 bases). The CDR3 is 15 amino acids. V lost 8 bases and J 6 bases, leaving 23 bases between the germline ends. Germline CDR1 is SQVTM and CDR2 is ANQGSEA. DNA for the CDR3: TGCAGCTTCGCCCCCGGGACTCCCCTTGGCAATGAGCAGTTCTTC. Translated: CSFAPGTPLGNEQFF.

The sample holds a few counts of this clonotype. This may be a read error, as it is one base from a much larger clone. The chain couples TRBV5-1 to TRBJ2-7; weak D call: TRBD2 (6 bases). Trimming stripped 4 bases from V and 2 bases from J, with 13 bases between. Germline V CDR1 and CDR2: SGHRS, YFSETQ. There are 14 residues in the CDR3. CDR3 in amino acids: CASSREEGPYEQYF. In DNA form, the CDR3 reads TGCGCCAGCAGCAGGGAGGAAGGGCCCTACGAGCAGTACTTC. The full variable domain, completed using reference TRBV5-1 and TRBJ2-7, is KAGVTQTPRYLIKTRGQQVTLSCSPISGHRSVSWYQQTPGQGLQFLFEYFSETQRNKGNFPGRFSGRQFSNSRSEMNVSTLELGDSALYLCASSREEGPYEQYFGPGTRLTVT.

This chain connects TRBV12-3 or TRBV12-4 to TRBJ2-5; D is uncertain. V gave up 2 bases and J gave up 5 bases, with 9 bases separating them. The CDR3 consists of 13 residues. The CDR3 sequence: CASSLINRETQYF. CDR3 DNA sequence: TGTGCCAGCAGTTTAATCAACCGCGAGACCCAGTACTTC.

This clonotype was counted ten times or more. The chain joins TRBV5-1 to TRBJ2-6; no firm D call. Germline CDR1 and CDR2: SGHRS and YFSETQ. V was trimmed by 1 base and J by 2 bases, leaving 10 bases between them. This CDR3 is built from 16 residues. The CDR3 region is CASSLSASTGANVLTF. The CDR3 DNA reads as TGCGCCAGCAGCTTGTCGGCATCTACTGGGGCCAACGTCCTGACTTTC. The whole variable domain, filled in from reference TRBV5-1 and TRBJ2-6, reads KAGVTQTPRYLIKTRGQQVTLSCSPISGHRSVSWYQQTPGQGLQFLFEYFSETQRNKGNFPGRFSGRQFSNSRSEMNVSTLELGDSALYLCASSLSASTGANVLTFGAGSRLTVL.

The V and J genes are TRBV27 and TRBJ1-5; D not resolved. V dropped 3 bases and J dropped 1 base, with 10 bases sitting between them. Germline V gene sequence: CDR1 MNHEY, CDR2 SMNVEV (reference sequence). CDR3 length: 15 amino acids. The CDR3 bases are TGTGCCAGCAGTTTTAGAGGCAGCAGCAATCAGCCCCAGCATTTT. This encodes CASSFRGSSNQPQHF.

Comments on this clonotype: One junction end does not reproduce the germline sequence, and a read error may be involved. This chain joins TRBV6-2 or TRBV6-3 and TRBJ1-5; no clear D. The CDR3 loop spans 15 amino acids. CDR1 and CDR2 from the germline V gene are MNHEY and SVGEGT. CDR3 sequence reads: CTSSYSGGLNQPQHF. DNA of the CDR3: TGTACCAGTAGTTACAGTGGAGGGCTCAATCAGCCCCAGCATTTT.

The table lists this clonotype with many counts. The chain carries TRBV7-2 and TRBJ2-3, with D tentatively TRBD2 (5 bases). V dropped 5 bases and J dropped 7 bases, with 19 bases sitting between them. The germline V gene encodes CDR1 SGHTA and CDR2 FQGNSA. CDR3 length: 15 residues. The CDR3 coding sequence is TGTGCCAGCAGCCTCACACTAGATCCCCGGAATACGCAGTATTTT. Protein product: CASSLTLDPRNTQYF.

The table lists this clonotype with many counts. The chain combines TRBV24-1 with TRBJ2-5; TRBD1 aligns across 8 bases. Germline V gene data show CDR1 as KGHDR and CDR2 as SFDVKD. With 3 bases clipped from V and 4 bases from J, the junction kept 6 bases outside the gene matches. The CDR3 extends over 15 amino acids. Written as DNA, the CDR3 is TGTGCCACCAGTGATCCTGCCAGGGGGCGAGAGACCCAGTACTTC. This encodes CATSDPARGRETQYF.

This clonotype showed up many times. The chain combines TRBV24-1 with TRBJ2-3; 12 positions agree with TRBD2. CDR3 length equals 17 residues. CDR1 and CDR2 from the germline V gene are KGHDR and SFDVKD. The V and J ends lost 1 base and 5 bases, in that order; junction bases with no gene match: 6. For the CDR3, the DNA is TGTGCCACCAGTGATTTTTCCCTAGCGGGGGGGAAAGATACGCAGTATTTT. Protein sequence: CATSDFSLAGGKDTQYF.

This rearrangement joins TRBV6-2 or TRBV6-3 to TRBJ1-2; 11 bases fit TRBD1. Germline V lookup: CDR1 MNHEY, CDR2 SVGEGT. With V trimmed by 0 bases and J by 7 bases, 10 bases remained unmatched. The CDR3 is 17 amino acids. The CDR3 DNA reads as TGTGCCAGCAGTTACTCGACTGGGACAGGGGGACGTTTTGGCTACACCTTC. Its protein product is CASSYSTGTGGRFGYTF.

Ten or more counts support this clonotype. The chain recombines TRBV6-2 or TRBV6-3 with TRBJ2-1; 15 nucleotides line up with TRBD2. The V gene's germline CDR1 is MNHEY and CDR2 SVGEGT. V lost 6 bases and J lost 8; bases outside the gene matches: 5. The CDR3 spans 15 residues. The CDR3 sequence is CASRGLAGGVHEQFF. The CDR3, as DNA: TGTGCCAGCAGAGGACTAGCGGGGGGGGTACATGAGCAGTTCTTC.